The 9 T cell receptor beta chains in this list originate from one sample, sequenced in a study of T cells in women clearing cervical HPV infection. Repertoires were generated with immunoSEQ multiplex PCR, while TCRdb's copy carries only in-frame clones and drops some. The sample has approximately 15,000 clones. Specimen: blood buffy coat. These receptors originate from a woman aged 18 to 75 with a cervical HPV16 infection that either progressed to CIN3+ or cleared (not recorded which).

A note on this clone: The sequence runs out 3 residues before the end of the CDR3; the remainder is reconstructed from the germline J gene. The chain couples TRBV6-2 or TRBV6-3 to TRBJ2-3; the D gene could be TRBD1 or TRBD2 (5 bases each). The CDR3 consists of 15 residues. CDR1 and CDR2 (germline): MNHEY, SVGEGT. The CDR3 bases that were read are TGTGCCAGCAGTTACTCAGGGGCCGGGAATCAGCCG. As protein: CASSYSGAGNQP. The entire CDR3 protein is CASSYSGAGNQPQYF.

About this clone itself: The CDR3 goes on 3 residues after the read ends, and that part is filled in from the germline J gene. The gene calls are TRBV7-2 and TRBJ1-2; no definite D call. CDR1 and CDR2 (germline): SGHTA, FQGNSA. CDR3 length: 15 amino acids. This CDR3 is CASSSSPGLPKGYTF. The sequenced CDR3 bases are TGTGCCAGCAGCTCCTCACCGGGTCTTCCGAAAGGC.

With respect to this clone: The CDR3 end falls 3 residues outside the read, so it is completed with the germline J gene. V and J are TRBV5-1 and TRBJ1-1, with TRBD1 identical over 7 bases. The CDR3 runs 15 residues. Unmatched junction bases numbered 8, after V lost 1 base and J lost 5 bases. Germline-derived CDR1 and CDR2 are SGHRS and YFSETQ. CDR3 sequence: CASSLKRQGETEAFF. The CDR3 DNA, read in part, is TGCGCCAGCAGCTTGAAGAGACAGGGCGAAACTGAA.

Concerning this clone itself: Coverage ceases 3 residues before the CDR3 finishes, and the germline J gene fills in the end. The chain carries TRBV6-2 or TRBV6-3 and TRBJ1-1; D remains unclear. The CDR3 is made up of 12 amino acids. CDR1 and CDR2 from the germline V gene are MNHEY and SVGEGT. Incomplete CDR3 DNA: TGTGCCAGCAGTTACTCGAGCGAGAAA. Protein product: CASSYSSEK. The full-length CDR3 reads as CASSYSSEKAFF.

By frequency, this clone registers large. The read stops 3 residues short of the end of the CDR3; the missing end is completed from the germline J gene. Other DNA sequences of this sample code for an identical CDR3. This sequence joins TRBV6-2 or TRBV6-3 and TRBJ2-3, with TRBD1 identical over 7 bases. Germline loops: CDR1 MNHEY, CDR2 SVGEGT. The CDR3 length is 14 residues. The trim removed 7 bases at V and 6 bases at J, leaving 10 bases unmatched. Incomplete CDR3 DNA: TGTGCCAGCACCCGAAGAGGGGGCTCGGATACG. Translation: CASTRRGGSDT. The whole CDR3 sequence reads CASTRRGGSDTQYF.

Details on this clone: Coverage ceases 3 residues before the CDR3 finishes, and the germline J gene fills in the end. J is TRBJ2-5 and V is TRBV11-2; D perhaps matches TRBD2 (5 bases). CDR1 SGHAT and CDR2 FQNNGV come from the germline V gene. The CDR3 is 14 residues long. The V gene lost 0 bases and the J gene lost 2 bases, with 7 bases spanning the gap. CDR3 amino acids: CASSLDLAQETQYF. Incomplete CDR3 DNA: TGTGCCAGCAGCTTAGATCTAGCTCAAGAGACC.

A note on this clone: The read falls 3 residues short of the CDR3 end, and the missing part is taken from the germline J gene. The V and J genes are TRBV29-1 and TRBJ2-5; TRBD2 might be the D (7 bases). Germline CDR1 SQVTM, CDR2 ANQGSEA. The V end lost 5 bases, the J end lost 7 bases, and 11 bases lay between the germline ends. The CDR3 extends over 11 amino acids. This chain's CDR3 is CSVRGGGTQYF. The covered CDR3 bases are TGCAGCGTTAGGGGGGGAGGGACC.

A note on this clone: Read sequence stops 3 residues before the CDR3 end, and the germline J gene provides the missing end. This rearrangement joins TRBV20-1 to TRBJ2-1; maybe TRBD2 (5 bases). This CDR3 is 15 amino acids long. The ends were cut back, 7 bases at V and 0 bases at J, with 16 bases in the middle. The germline V gene encodes CDR1 DFQATT and CDR2 SNEGSKA (reference sequence). CDR3 loop: CSVPSGYSSYNEQFF. The sequenced part of the CDR3 DNA is TGCAGTGTTCCCAGCGGTTACAGCTCCTACAATGAG.

As regards this clone: The read comes to an end 3 residues before the CDR3 does, leaving the germline J gene to fill in the end. The chain uses TRBV6-2 or TRBV6-3 and TRBJ2-4; 14 bases are shared with TRBD2. This CDR3 comprises 16 residues. Germline lookup yields CDR1 MNHEY and CDR2 SVGEGT. The covered CDR3 bases are TGTGCCAGCAGTTACCCCATCCGGACTAGCGGGAGGATT. This gives the protein CASSYPIRTSGRI. The full CDR3 reads CASSYPIRTSGRIQYF.